This T cell receptor (beta chain) was recorded in a study of T cells in Graves' hyperthyroidism and ophthalmopathy. Study-level results: Most expanded thyroid clonotypes above 0.001 recurred in blood.

As to this clonotype: The antigen remains unidentified.

Hyperthyroidism of Graves' type that showed no ophthalmopathy progression within 18 months was stable. The diagnostic basis comprised clinical symptoms, serum thyroxine and TRAb, thyroid ultrasound and orbital computed tomography. RNA transcripts were the template for amplifying TCR beta CDR3 regions. RT-PCR in the first round (using the HTBI primer set) targeted the TCR CDR3. TCRdb fed the multiplex PCR reads into MiXCR, producing one record per CDR3 protein. The table records about 610,000 distinct CDR3 sequences, more than 45% of them present only once. V dropped 5 bases and J dropped 11 bases, with 18 bases sitting between them. The CDR3 contains 14 residues.

This clonotype originated in a woman younger than 35 with Graves' hyperthyroidism. V gene TRBV12-3 or TRBV12-4 combines with J gene TRBJ2-2; D not resolved. Sequencing was carried out using peripheral blood or thyroid tissue (not recorded which). This CDR3 is CASSPTTGPGELFF. DNA of the CDR3: TGTGCCAGCAGTCCTACCACTGGCCCGGGCGAGCTGTTTTTT.